This entry lists 22 T cell receptor beta chains sequenced from one sample in a study of cytomegalovirus exposure and HLA in healthy donors. 60 Vbeta and 13 Jbeta primers were used in PCR. The data were produced by immunoSEQ multiplex PCR, yet TCRdb's version contains in-frame clones alone and is incomplete. Of roughly 140,000 clones detected, around 79% appear once; the ten largest clones hold 3.5% to 4.5%. What was sequenced was PBMCs. These TCRs come from a human donor in good health.

The rearrangement joins TRBV2 to TRBJ1-2; TRBD1 matches at 8 bases. J gave up 1 base and V 5 bases, and 18 bases lay outside the gene matches. The CDR3 runs to 19 residues. CDR1 and CDR2 (germline): SNHLY, FYNNEI. In DNA form, the CDR3 reads TGTGCCAGCAGTTTAGGGACAGGAGAATATCACCTAATTAACTATGGCTACACCTTC. Encoded protein: CASSLGTGEYHLINYGYTF. The entire variable domain, with the rest obtained from reference TRBV2 and TRBJ1-2, is as follows: EPEVTQTPSHQVTQMGQEVILRCVPISNHLYFYWYRQILGQKVEFLVSFYNNEISEKSEIFDDQFSVERPDGSNFTLKIRSTKLEDSAMYFCASSLGTGEYHLINYGYTFGSGTRLTVV.

This rearrangement joins TRBV12-5 to TRBJ1-2, with 7 bases lining up with TRBD1. V was pared by 9 bases and J by 7 bases, with 17 bases of the junction left unmatched. The CDR3 is 15 amino acids. From germline, CDR1 is LGHNT and CDR2 FRNRAP. CDR3 sequence: CASQAGGSSSGGYTF. Here the CDR3 DNA reads TGTGCTAGCCAAGCAGGGGGTTCGTCGTCGGGTGGCTACACCTTC.

The V call is TRBV28, the J call TRBJ1-2; no clear D gene. CDR3 size: 13 residues. Trimming removed 7 bases from V and 5 bases from J, with 14 bases in between. The V gene's germline CDR1 is MDHEN and CDR2 SYDVKM. The CDR3 here is CASTPFAVYGYTF. CDR3 coding DNA: TGTGCCAGCACCCCGTTTGCGGTTTATGGCTACACCTTC.

This CDR3 reads CATTGTALYNEQFF. The CDR3 region has the DNA TGTGCCACCACCGGGACAGCCCTATACAATGAGCAGTTCTTC. This chain uses TRBV28 with TRBJ2-1; 7 bases are shared with TRBD1. The ends lost 10 bases at V and 4 bases at J; junction bases unmatched: 10. From germline, CDR1 is MDHEN and CDR2 SYDVKM. The CDR3 contains 14 residues.

This sequence joins TRBV19 and TRBJ2-1, with TRBD2 matching over 13 bases. CDR3 length: 16 residues. Looked up from germline, CDR1 is LNHDA and CDR2 is SQIVND (reference sequence). Trimming cost V 2 bases and J 9 bases; bases outside gene matches: 7. The CDR3, as DNA: TGTGCCAGTAGTATAACCGGGACTAGCGGGAAAGGTGAGCAGTTCTTC. It codes for CASSITGTSGKGEQFF. The whole variable domain, filled in from reference TRBV19 and TRBJ2-1, reads DGGITQSPKYLFRKEGQNVTLSCEQNLNHDAMYWYRQDPGQGLRLIYYSQIVNDFQKGDIAEGYSVSREKKESFPLTVTSAQKNPTAFYLCASSITGTSGKGEQFFGPGTRLTVL.

This clone was recorded once. The V call is TRBV18, the J call TRBJ1-1, with D perhaps matching TRBD1 (5 bases). Germline V gene lookup returns CDR1 KGHSH and CDR2 LQKENI. The length of the CDR3 is 16 residues. Trimming left V 3 bases short and J 6 bases short, with 20 bases between. CDR3 nucleotides: TGTGCCAGCTCACCCCTCCCGGGAGGGGAGGGAGCTGAAGCTTTCTTT. Translated: CASSPLPGGEGAEAFF.

V and J are TRBV4-2 and TRBJ2-4; D unresolved. Germline CDR1 is LGHNA and CDR2 is YNFKEQ. Trimming cost V 0 bases and J 0 bases, with 9 bases left between them. This CDR3 is 16 amino acids long. CDR3 sequence (DNA): TGTGCCAGCAGCCAAGATGGCAGTGTAGCCAAAAACATTCAGTACTTC. As protein: CASSQDGSVAKNIQYF.

J is TRBJ2-1 and V is TRBV7-2; D gene unclear. The CDR3 sequence is 15 residues long. Germline CDR1 and CDR2: SGHTA and FQGNSA. The V end lost 1 base, the J end lost 0 bases, and 7 bases lay between the germline ends. CDR3 residues: CASSLVGGSYNEQFF. DNA of the CDR3: TGTGCCAGCAGCTTAGTTGGCGGCTCCTACAATGAGCAGTTCTTC.

The chain combines TRBV19 with TRBJ1-5, with D possibly TRBD1 on 5 matching bases. The CDR3 has 15 amino acids. V lost 5 bases to trimming and J lost 1 base, with 12 bases between them. Germline V gives CDR1 LNHDA, CDR2 SQIVND (reference sequence). In nucleotides, the CDR3 is TGTGCCAGTAGTTCAAAGGGGTCGAGCAATCAGCCCCAGCATTTT. It codes for CASSSKGSSNQPQHF.

J is TRBJ1-2 and V is TRBV30; unclear D gene. The CDR3 has 12 amino acids. Looked up from germline, CDR1 is GTSNPN and CDR2 is SVGIG (reference sequence). Trimming cost V 0 bases and J 4 bases, with 6 bases left between them. The CDR3 loop is CAWSVNIYGYTF. CDR3 sequence (DNA): TGTGCCTGGAGTGTTAACATCTATGGCTACACCTTC.

The CDR3 DNA reads TGCAGCGTGTTAGGGACAGCTAACTATGGCTACACCTTC. As protein: CSVLGTANYGYTF. V is TRBV29-1 and J is TRBJ1-2, with 7 bases fitting TRBD1. V lost 6 bases, J lost 0 bases, and 4 bases stayed unmatched. The germline CDR1 and CDR2 sequences are SQVTM and ANQGSEA. The CDR3 has 13 residues.

The rearrangement uses TRBV5-6 and TRBJ2-5; TRBD1 matches 7 bases. This CDR3 is 15 amino acids long. The V and J ends lost 2 bases and 5 bases, in that order; junction bases with no gene match: 9. Germline V gene sequence: CDR1 SGHDT, CDR2 YYEEEE. The CDR3 protein is CASSFDRVVTETQYF. The CDR3 nucleotides read TGTGCCAGCAGCTTTGACAGGGTAGTTACGGAGACCCAGTACTTC.

The chain uses TRBV2 and TRBJ2-7; D unclear. V was cut by 6 bases and J by 3 bases, with 12 bases left in between. Germline V gene sequence: CDR1 SNHLY, CDR2 FYNNEI. CDR3 size: 13 residues. The CDR3 DNA follows: TGTGCCAGCAGGTCACGCGAGCGCTACGAGCAGTACTTC. Amino acid sequence: CASRSRERYEQYF.

This clone was recorded a few times. The chain links TRBV5-4 to TRBJ1-2; D is possibly TRBD1 (5 bases). Germline CDR1 is SGHNT and CDR2 is YYREEE (reference sequence). The V end was cut by 4 bases, the J end by 3 bases, with 13 bases between. The CDR3 is made up of 14 amino acids. The CDR3 sequence: CASSTRQTYYGYTF. CDR3 DNA: TGTGCCAGCAGCACTCGACAGACCTACTATGGCTACACCTTC.

This clone was recorded only once. This sequence joins TRBV29-1 and TRBJ2-1, with 7 bases lining up with TRBD2. This CDR3 comprises 12 residues. The germline gives CDR1 SQVTM, CDR2 ANQGSEA. CDR3 in DNA: TGCTCGGCTGGGCGGGGGAAGGATGAGCAGTTCTTC. Translated: CSAGRGKDEQFF.

The V call is TRBV27, the J call TRBJ2-7; 8 positions agree with TRBD1. Looked up from germline, CDR1 is MNHEY and CDR2 is SMNVEV (reference sequence). The CDR3 covers 13 residues. J was trimmed by 7 bases and V by 4 bases; bases with no gene match: 6. The CDR3 sequence is CASSWGQAGEQYF. The CDR3 DNA reads TGTGCCAGCAGTTGGGGACAGGCGGGGGAGCAGTACTTC.

The chain couples TRBV5-1 to TRBJ2-3; TRBD1 matches at 7 bases. Germline CDR1 and CDR2: SGHRS and YFSETQ. The J segment lost 5 bases and the V segment lost 3 bases, leaving 15 bases of the junction unmatched. The CDR3 consists of 17 residues. CDR3: CASSSGTIQGTGDTQYF. In nucleotides, the CDR3 is TGCGCCAGCAGCTCGGGGACAATACAGGGGACCGGAGATACGCAGTATTTT. The variable domain in full, with the rest retrieved from reference TRBV5-1 and TRBJ2-3, is KAGVTQTPRYLIKTRGQQVTLSCSPISGHRSVSWYQQTPGQGLQFLFEYFSETQRNKGNFPGRFSGRQFSNSRSEMNVSTLELGDSALYLCASSSGTIQGTGDTQYFGPGTRLTVL.

The chain is built from TRBV11-2 and TRBJ2-7; 7 bases are shared with TRBD1. The CDR3 is 15 residues long. Germline assignment: CDR1 SGHAT and CDR2 FQNNGV. Unmatched junction bases numbered 6, after V lost 1 base and J lost 3 bases. The chain's CDR3 is CASSLGQGQIYEQYF. For the CDR3, the DNA is TGTGCCAGCAGCTTAGGCCAGGGACAGATCTACGAGCAGTACTTC. Combining the CDR3 with reference TRBV11-2 and TRBJ2-7 gives the whole variable domain EAGVAQSPRYKIIEKRQSVAFWCNPISGHATLYWYQQILGQGPKLLIQFQNNGVVDDSQLPKDRFSAERLKGVDSTLKIQPAKLEDSAVYLCASSLGQGQIYEQYFGPGTRLTVT.

The J gene is TRBJ2-1, the V gene TRBV5-4; tentatively, D is TRBD2 (5 bases). Germline assignment: CDR1 SGHNT and CDR2 YYREEE (reference sequence). This CDR3 has 15 amino acids. V gave up 3 bases and J gave up 0 bases, with 10 bases separating them. As DNA, the CDR3 is TGTGCCAGCAGCTCGGACTCCAGCTCCTACAATGAGCAGTTCTTC. Its translation: CASSSDSSSYNEQFF.

Details on this clone: One end of the junction does not line up with germline, which may come from a read error. J is TRBJ1-2 and V is TRBV30, with a weak D call TRBD1 (6 bases). The germline CDR1 and CDR2 sequences are GTSNPN and SVGIG (reference sequence). The CDR3 sequence is 12 residues long. In nucleotides, the CDR3 is TGTGCCTGGAGTGTAGGGGGACGGACTTTTATCTTC. It encodes CAWSVGGRTFIF.

The sample holds one count of this clone. The chain recombines TRBV7-2 with TRBJ1-1; possible D gene TRBD1, 6 bases. Germline-derived CDR1 and CDR2 are SGHTA and FQGNSA. Between the trimmed V and J ends, which lost 7 bases and 6 bases, there was a span of 24 bases. The length of the CDR3 is 16 residues. The CDR3 DNA is TGTGCCAGCAACTTCCCCAGGGAAACAGGGATTCCTGAAGCTTTCTTT. This sequence encodes CASNFPRETGIPEAFF.

The chain has TRBV18 and TRBJ1-1; D perhaps matches TRBD1 (5 bases). This CDR3 contains 16 residues. CDR1 is KGHSH, CDR2 LQKENI, per germline. V gave up 9 bases and J gave up 0 bases, with 20 bases separating them. CDR3 protein: CASLYMGRHMNTEAFF. The CDR3 nucleotides read TGTGCCAGTCTTTATATGGGGCGACACATGAACACTGAAGCTTTCTTT.